This paragraph covers one TCR beta chain sequence. The antigen remains undetermined. Random hexamers primed reverse transcription of about 0.5 to 1 ug RNA. By means of immunoSEQ multiplex PCR, TCR beta CDR3 spanning 54 Vbeta and 13 Jbeta underwent amplification. TCRdb fed the immunoSEQ multiplex PCR reads into MiXCR, producing one record per CDR3 protein. The sample consists of about 190,000 distinct CDR3 sequences, more than 85% of them appearing once. Per germline, CDR1 LGHNA and CDR2 YNFKEQ. The CDR3 contains 17 residues. The V gene lost 0 bases and the J gene lost 3 bases, with 15 bases spanning the gap. Purification of the CD8+ and CD4+ T cells relied on negative isolation, and TEMRA cells underwent FACS enrichment. This entry belongs to a study of CD8 T cells in Susac syndrome. Study-wide background: Patients with Susac syndrome were therapy-naive, on corticosteroids, or on intravenous immunoglobulin alone at blood draw. Notes on the study in general: Among active patients and in TEMRA cells, CD8+ clonal expansion in Susac reached its peak.

The gene calls are TRBV4-2 and TRBJ2-1; weak D call: TRBD2 (5 bases). The sample comprised CD8+ T cells from PBMCs. The clonotype originates from a human donor with Susac syndrome. CDR3 coding DNA: TGTGCCAGCAGCCAAGATCAGAGTCTAGCAGTCTACAATGAGCAGTTCTTC. Translating gives CASSQDQSLAVYNEQFF.